The present T cell receptor (beta chain) was sequenced within a study of beta chain features in type 1 diabetes. Study-level information: Patients shared similar age, gender and cell yields with healthy donors.

Study-wide results and caveats: Within the patient group, naive, central memory and Treg TCRB repertoires appeared more similar to each other than within healthy donors. VDJ junctions from patients with type 1 diabetes contained fewer insertions and more deletions. Resolution of whether HLA type affects TCRB rearrangement was not achieved here.

All of the isolated RNA was reverse transcribed, so expressed TCRB transcripts were sequenced. Only in-frame clones appear in the TCRdb table, and some are missing; sequencing was by immunoSEQ multiplex PCR. Of around 170,000 clones in the sample, just over 9% were seen once. This clone was observed many times. Its antigen is not known. The germline V gene encodes CDR1 ENHRY and CDR2 SYGVKD. This CDR3 has 14 amino acids. Trimming removed 6 bases from V and 6 bases from J; junction bases left unmatched: 4. Sequencing input: central memory CD4+ T cells from blood. V usage is TRBV10-3 and J usage is TRBJ2-1, with TRBD2 matching 11 bases. The receptor's source is a woman between 18 and 29 years old in good health. CDR3: CAIRPGLAANEQFF. The CDR3 DNA is TGTGCCATCAGGCCGGGACTAGCGGCCAATGAGCAGTTCTTC.